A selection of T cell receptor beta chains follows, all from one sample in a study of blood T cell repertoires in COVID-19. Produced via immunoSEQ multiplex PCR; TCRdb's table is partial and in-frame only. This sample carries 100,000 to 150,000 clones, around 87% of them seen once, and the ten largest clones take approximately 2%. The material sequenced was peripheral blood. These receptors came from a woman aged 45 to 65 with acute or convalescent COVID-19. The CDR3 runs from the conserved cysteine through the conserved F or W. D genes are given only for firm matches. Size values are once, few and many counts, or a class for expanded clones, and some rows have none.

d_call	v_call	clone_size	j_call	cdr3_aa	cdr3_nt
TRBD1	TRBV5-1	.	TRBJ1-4	CASSSTGNEKLFF	TGCGCCAGCAGTTCGACAGGGAATGAAAAACTGTTTTTT
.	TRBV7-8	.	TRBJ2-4	CASSNDRTTLAKNIQYF	TGTGCCAGCAGCAACGACAGGACAACTTTAGCCAAAAACATTCAGTACTTC
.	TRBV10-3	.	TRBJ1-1	CAISGQRSMNTEAFF	TGTGCCATCAGCGGACAGCGCTCCATGAACACTGAAGCTTTCTTT
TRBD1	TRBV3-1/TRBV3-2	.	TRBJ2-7	CASSPRQGLGEQYF	TGTGCCAGCAGCCCGCGACAGGGTTTGGGGGAGCAGTACTTC
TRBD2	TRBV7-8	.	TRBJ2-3	CASSLGVIRLAGGLGGTDTQYF	TGTGCCAGCAGCTTAGGAGTTATTCGACTAGCGGGAGGCCTGGGGGGCACAGATACGCAGTATTTT
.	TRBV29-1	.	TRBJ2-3	CSVEVSGGDTQYF	TGCAGCGTTGAAGTTAGCGGCGGAGATACGCAGTATTTT
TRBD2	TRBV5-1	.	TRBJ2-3	CASSLGSGDNTDTQYF	TGCGCCAGCAGCTTGGGTAGCGGGGACAACACAGATACGCAGTATTTT
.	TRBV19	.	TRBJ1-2	CASLWSNYGYTF	TGTGCCTCTCTCTGGAGTAACTATGGCTACACCTTC
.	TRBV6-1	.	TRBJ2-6	CASSVVGGGSGANVLTF	TGTGCCAGCAGTGTCGTTGGGGGCGGGTCTGGGGCCAACGTCCTGACTTTC
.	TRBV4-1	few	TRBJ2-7	CASSQGTWDEQYF	TGCGCCAGCAGCCAGGGGACTTGGGACGAGCAGTACTTC
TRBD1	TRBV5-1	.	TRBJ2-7	CASSLDRVTYEQYF	TGCGCCAGCAGCCTCGACAGGGTCACCTACGAGCAGTACTTC
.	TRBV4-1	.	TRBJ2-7	CASSQRTLSYEQYF	TGCGCCAGCAGCCAACGGACACTCTCCTACGAGCAGTACTTC
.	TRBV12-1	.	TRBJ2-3	CASSFGRDRSDTQYF	TGTGCCAGCAGCTTTGGGAGGGACCGATCAGATACGCAGTATTTT
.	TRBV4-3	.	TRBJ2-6	CASSQDNRGSGANVLTF	TGCGCCAGCAGCCAAGATAATAGGGGCTCTGGGGCCAACGTCCTGACTTTC
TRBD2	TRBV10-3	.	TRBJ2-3	CAIRAGLAGHTDTQYF	TGTGCCATCAGGGCAGGACTAGCGGGCCACACAGATACGCAGTATTTT